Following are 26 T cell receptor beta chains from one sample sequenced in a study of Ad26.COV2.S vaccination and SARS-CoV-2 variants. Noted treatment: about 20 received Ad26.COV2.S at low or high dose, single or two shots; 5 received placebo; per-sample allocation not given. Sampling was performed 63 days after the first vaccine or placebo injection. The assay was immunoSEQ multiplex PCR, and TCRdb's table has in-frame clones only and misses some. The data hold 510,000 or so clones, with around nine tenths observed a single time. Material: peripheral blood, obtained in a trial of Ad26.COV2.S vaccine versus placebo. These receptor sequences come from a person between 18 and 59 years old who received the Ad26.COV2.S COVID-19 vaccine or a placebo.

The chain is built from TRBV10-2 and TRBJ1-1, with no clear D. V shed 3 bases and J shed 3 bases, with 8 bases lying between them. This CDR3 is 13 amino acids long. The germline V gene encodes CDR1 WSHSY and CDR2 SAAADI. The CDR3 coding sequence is TGCGCCAGCAGTGACAGGAGTGACACTGAAGCTTTCTTT. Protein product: CASSDRSDTEAFF.

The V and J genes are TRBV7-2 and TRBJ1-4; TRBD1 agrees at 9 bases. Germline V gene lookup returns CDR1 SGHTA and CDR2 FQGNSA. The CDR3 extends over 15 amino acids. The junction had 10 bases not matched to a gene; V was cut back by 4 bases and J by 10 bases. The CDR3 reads CASSSPPGQGGKLFF. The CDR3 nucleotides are TGTGCCAGCAGCTCCCCCCCGGGACAGGGCGGAAAACTGTTTTTT.

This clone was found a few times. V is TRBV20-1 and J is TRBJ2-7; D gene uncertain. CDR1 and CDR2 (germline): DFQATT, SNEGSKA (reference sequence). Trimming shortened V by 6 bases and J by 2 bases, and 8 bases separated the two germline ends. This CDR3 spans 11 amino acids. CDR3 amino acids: CSASMAYEQYF. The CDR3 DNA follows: TGCAGTGCCAGTATGGCCTACGAGCAGTACTTC.

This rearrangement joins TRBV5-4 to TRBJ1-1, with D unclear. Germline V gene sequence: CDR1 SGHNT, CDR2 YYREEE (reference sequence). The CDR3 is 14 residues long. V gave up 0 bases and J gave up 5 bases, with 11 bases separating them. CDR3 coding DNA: TGTGCCAGCAGCTTGGGGCCGTTTGGGACTGAAGCTTTCTTT. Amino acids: CASSLGPFGTEAFF.

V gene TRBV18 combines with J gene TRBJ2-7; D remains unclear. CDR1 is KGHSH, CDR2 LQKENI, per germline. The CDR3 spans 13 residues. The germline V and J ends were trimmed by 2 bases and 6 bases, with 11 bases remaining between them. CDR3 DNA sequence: TGTGCCAGCTCACCATTTCAGGTCCCCGAGCAGTACTTC. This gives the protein CASSPFQVPEQYF.

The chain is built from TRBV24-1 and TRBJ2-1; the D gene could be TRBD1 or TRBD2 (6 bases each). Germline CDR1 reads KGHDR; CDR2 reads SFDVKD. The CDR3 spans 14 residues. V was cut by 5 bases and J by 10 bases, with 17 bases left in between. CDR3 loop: CATSVAAQGGEQFF. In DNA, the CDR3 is TGTGCCACCAGTGTAGCGGCACAGGGCGGAGAGCAGTTCTTC.

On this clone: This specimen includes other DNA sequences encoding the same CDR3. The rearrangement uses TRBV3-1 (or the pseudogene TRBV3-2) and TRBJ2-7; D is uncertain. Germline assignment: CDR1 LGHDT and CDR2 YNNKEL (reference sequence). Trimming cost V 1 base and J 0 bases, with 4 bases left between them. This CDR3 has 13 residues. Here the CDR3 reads CASSQVLSYEQYF. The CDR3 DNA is TGTGCCAGCAGCCAAGTCCTCTCCTACGAGCAGTACTTC.

The CDR3 loop is CASSLQGTDTQYF. CDR3 coding DNA: TGTGCCAGTAGTTTACAGGGCACAGATACGCAGTATTTT. The chain is built from TRBV19 and TRBJ2-3; the D gene is possibly TRBD1 (5 bases). The ends were cut back, 5 bases at V and 1 base at J, with 7 bases in the middle. Germline V gene data show CDR1 as LNHDA and CDR2 as SQIVND (reference sequence). The CDR3 contains 13 residues.

CDR3 region: CASSSRVGGQDQPQHF. Here the CDR3 DNA reads TGTGCCAGCAGCTCCAGGGTGGGGGGGCAAGATCAGCCCCAGCATTTT. J is TRBJ1-5 and V is TRBV6-2 or TRBV6-3; D is possibly TRBD1 (6 bases). Deletions cut 6 bases from V and 5 bases from J, with 20 bases between. The CDR3 loop spans 16 amino acids. Germline values: CDR1 MNHEY, CDR2 SVGEGT.

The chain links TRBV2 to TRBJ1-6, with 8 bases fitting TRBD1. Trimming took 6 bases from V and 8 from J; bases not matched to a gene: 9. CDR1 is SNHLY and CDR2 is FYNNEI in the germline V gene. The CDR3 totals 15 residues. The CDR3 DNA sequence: TGTGCCAGCAGCCGGGACAGGCCAGGGGATTCACCCCTCCACTTT. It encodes CASSRDRPGDSPLHF.

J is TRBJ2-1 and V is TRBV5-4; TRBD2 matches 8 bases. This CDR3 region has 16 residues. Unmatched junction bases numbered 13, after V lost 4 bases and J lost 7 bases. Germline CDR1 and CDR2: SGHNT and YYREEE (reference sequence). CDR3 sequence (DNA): TGTGCCAGCAGCACCCGGACTAGCCTCCATTGGAATGAGCAGTTCTTC. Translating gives CASSTRTSLHWNEQFF.

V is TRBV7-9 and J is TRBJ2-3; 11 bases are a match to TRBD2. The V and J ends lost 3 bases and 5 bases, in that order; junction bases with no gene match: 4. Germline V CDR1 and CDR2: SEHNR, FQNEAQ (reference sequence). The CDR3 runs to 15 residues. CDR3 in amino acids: CASSFRLAGGDTQYF. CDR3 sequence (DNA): TGTGCCAGCAGCTTCCGTCTAGCGGGAGGAGATACGCAGTATTTT.

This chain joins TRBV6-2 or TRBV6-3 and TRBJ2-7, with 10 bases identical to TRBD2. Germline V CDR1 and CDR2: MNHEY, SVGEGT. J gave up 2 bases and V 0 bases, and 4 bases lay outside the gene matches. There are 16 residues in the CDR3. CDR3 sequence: CASSYSISGRPYEQYF. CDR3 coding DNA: TGTGCCAGCAGTTACTCGATTAGCGGGAGGCCCTACGAGCAGTACTTC.

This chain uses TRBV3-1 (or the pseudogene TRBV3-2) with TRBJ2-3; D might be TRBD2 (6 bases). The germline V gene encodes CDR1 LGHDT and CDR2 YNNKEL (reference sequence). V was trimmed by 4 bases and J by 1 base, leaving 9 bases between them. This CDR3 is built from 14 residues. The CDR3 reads CASSRDWRTDTQYF. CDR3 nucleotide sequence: TGTGCCAGCAGCCGGGACTGGCGCACAGATACGCAGTATTTT.

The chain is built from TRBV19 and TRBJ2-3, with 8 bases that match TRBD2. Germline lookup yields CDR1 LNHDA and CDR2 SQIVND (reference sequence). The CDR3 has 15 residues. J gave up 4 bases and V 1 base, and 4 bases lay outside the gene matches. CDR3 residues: CASSIAGGPADTQYF. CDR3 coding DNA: TGTGCCAGTAGTATAGCGGGAGGGCCTGCAGATACGCAGTATTTT.

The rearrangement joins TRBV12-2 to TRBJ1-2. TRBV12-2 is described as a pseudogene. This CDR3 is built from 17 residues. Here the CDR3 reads CASRFKTGNGANYGYTF. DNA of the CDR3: TGTGCAAGTCGCTTCAAAACTGGCAACGGAGCTAACTATGGCTACACCTTC.

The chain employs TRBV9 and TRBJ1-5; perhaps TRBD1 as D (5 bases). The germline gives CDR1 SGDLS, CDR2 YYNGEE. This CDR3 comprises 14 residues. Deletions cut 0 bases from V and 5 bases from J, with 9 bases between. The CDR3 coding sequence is TGTGCCAGCAGCGTAGCAGGGATGGATCAGCCCCAGCATTTT. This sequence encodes CASSVAGMDQPQHF.

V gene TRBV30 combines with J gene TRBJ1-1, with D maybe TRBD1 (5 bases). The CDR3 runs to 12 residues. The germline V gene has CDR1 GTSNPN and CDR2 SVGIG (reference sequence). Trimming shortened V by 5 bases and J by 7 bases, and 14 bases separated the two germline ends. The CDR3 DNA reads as TGTGCCTGGGGTCCCCGGACATTTGAAGCTTTCTTT. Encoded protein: CAWGPRTFEAFF. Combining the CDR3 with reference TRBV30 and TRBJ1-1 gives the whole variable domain SQTIHQWPATLVQPVGSPLSLECTVEGTSNPNLYWYRQAAGRGLQLLFYSVGIGQISSEVPQNLSASRPQDRQFILSSKKLLLSDSGFYLCAWGPRTFEAFFGQGTRLTVV.

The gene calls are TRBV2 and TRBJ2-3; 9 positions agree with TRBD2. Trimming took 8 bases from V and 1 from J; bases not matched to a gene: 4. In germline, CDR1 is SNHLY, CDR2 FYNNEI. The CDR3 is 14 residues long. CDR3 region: CASGLAGRTDTQYF. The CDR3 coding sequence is TGTGCCAGCGGCCTAGCGGGACGCACAGATACGCAGTATTTT. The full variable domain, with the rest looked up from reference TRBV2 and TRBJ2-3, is EPEVTQTPSHQVTQMGQEVILRCVPISNHLYFYWYRQILGQKVEFLVSFYNNEISEKSEIFDDQFSVERPDGSNFTLKIRSTKLEDSAMYFCASGLAGRTDTQYFGPGTRLTVL.

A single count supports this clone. The CDR3 here is CASRKTQGWGYTF. CDR3 in DNA: TGCGCCAGCAGAAAAACTCAGGGCTGGGGCTACACCTTC. The chain joins TRBV10-2 to TRBJ1-2; tentatively, D is TRBD1 (5 bases). CDR1 is WSHSY, CDR2 SAAADI, per germline. The CDR3 has 13 residues. V shed 6 bases and J shed 8 bases, with 16 bases lying between them.

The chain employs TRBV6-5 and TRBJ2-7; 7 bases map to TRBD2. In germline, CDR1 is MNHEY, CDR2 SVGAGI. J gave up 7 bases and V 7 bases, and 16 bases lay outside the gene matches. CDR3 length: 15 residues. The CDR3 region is CASTPPAGVSLEQYF. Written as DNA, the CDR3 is TGTGCCAGCACCCCCCCGGCGGGGGTGTCCTTGGAGCAGTACTTC.

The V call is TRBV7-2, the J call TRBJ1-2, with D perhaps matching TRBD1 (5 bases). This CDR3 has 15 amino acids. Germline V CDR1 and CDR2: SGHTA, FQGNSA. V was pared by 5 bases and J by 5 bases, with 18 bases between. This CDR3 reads CASSIAWQGEYGYTF. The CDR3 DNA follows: TGTGCCAGCAGCATCGCTTGGCAGGGAGAATATGGCTACACCTTC.

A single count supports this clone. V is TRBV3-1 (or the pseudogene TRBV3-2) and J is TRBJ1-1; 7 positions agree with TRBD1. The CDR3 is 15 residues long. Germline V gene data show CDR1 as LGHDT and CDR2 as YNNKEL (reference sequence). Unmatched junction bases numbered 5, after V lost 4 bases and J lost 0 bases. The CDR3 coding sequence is TGTGCCAGCAGCCGGGGGGGACAGATGAACACTGAAGCTTTCTTT. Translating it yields CASSRGGQMNTEAFF.

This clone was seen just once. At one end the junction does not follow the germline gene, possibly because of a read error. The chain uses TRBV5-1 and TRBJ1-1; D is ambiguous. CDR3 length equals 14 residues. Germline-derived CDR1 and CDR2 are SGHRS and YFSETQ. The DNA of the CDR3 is TGCGCCAGCAGGTTGGGAGTTTCGGTCACTGAAGCTTTCTTT. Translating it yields CASRLGVSVTEAFF. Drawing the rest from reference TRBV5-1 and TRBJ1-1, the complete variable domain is KAGVTQTPRYLIKTRGQQVTLSCSPISGHRSVSWYQQTPGQGLQFLFEYFSETQRNKGNFPGRFSGRQFSNSRSEMNVSTLELGDSALYLCASRLGVSVTEAFFGQGTRLTVV.

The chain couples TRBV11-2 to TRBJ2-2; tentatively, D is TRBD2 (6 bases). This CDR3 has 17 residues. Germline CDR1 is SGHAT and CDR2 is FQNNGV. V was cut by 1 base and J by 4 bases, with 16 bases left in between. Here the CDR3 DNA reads TGTGCCAGCAGCTTAGGTAGTTGGGGGGTCGGCACCGGGGAGCTGTTTTTT. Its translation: CASSLGSWGVGTGELFF.

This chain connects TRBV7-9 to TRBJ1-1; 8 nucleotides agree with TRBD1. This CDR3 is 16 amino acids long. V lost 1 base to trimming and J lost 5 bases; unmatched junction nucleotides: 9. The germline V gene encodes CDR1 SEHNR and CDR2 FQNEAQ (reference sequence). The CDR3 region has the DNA TGTGCCAGCAGCTTAGGTGGCAGGGGGCGGCGGACTGAAGCTTTCTTT. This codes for CASSLGGRGRRTEAFF.